The sequence of this TCR beta chain was determined in a study of blood T cell repertoires in COVID-19. In the study overall: Sites across the United States, Italy and Spain contributed samples from acute and convalescent COVID-19. The cDNA or gDNA used as material had been derived from T cells, B-cell-depleted T cells, or PBMCs.

Study processing details: Reference gene primer amplification yielded estimated nucleated cell counts. Sequencing was performed with immunoSEQ multiplex PCR; in TCRdb, only in-frame clones are kept and a portion is missing. V and J calls and clone size are those listed in that table; D and trimming were worked out from the DNA. Here the sample spans about 59,000 clones, almost 80% being singletons. This clone was observed a few times. This CDR3 has 15 amino acids. J lost 5 bases, V lost 3 bases, and 5 bases had no gene match. This chain uses TRBV23-1 with TRBJ2-7, with 12 nucleotides matching TRBD1. TRBV23-1 is flagged as an ORF with uncertain function. The receptor's source is an older man with acute or convalescent COVID-19. Input material: peripheral blood. The CDR3 sequence: CASSQSGTGGDEQYF. The CDR3 coding sequence is TGCGCCAGCAGTCAGTCCGGGACAGGGGGCGACGAGCAGTACTTC.